The 22 T cell receptor beta chains in this list originate from one sample, sequenced in a study of blood T cells in healthy people across ages. Sample-barcoded 5' priming and a J-beta primer mix drove a second PCR of roughly 6 to 12 cycles. In TCRdb, the 5' RACE reads were re-called with MiXCR into one record per CDR3 protein. The table lists 1.5 million to 2 million distinct CDR3 sequences, under 30% of them singletons. Sequenced material: blood. Receptor source: a woman under 40 in good health.

The chain couples TRBV3-1 to TRBJ2-1, with D possibly matching TRBD2 (5 bases). In germline, CDR1 is LGHDT, CDR2 YNNKEL (reference sequence). The V end was cut by 3 bases, the J end by 9 bases, with 15 bases between. The CDR3 runs 14 residues. The CDR3 bases are TGTGCCAGCAGCCATCGGGGATCGAAGGGTGAGCAGTTCTTC. This gives the protein CASSHRGSKGEQFF.

This clonotype was seen just once. The chain carries TRBV18 and TRBJ1-2; perhaps TRBD1 as D (6 bases). Trimming took 6 bases from V and 8 from J, leaving 25 bases between them. CDR1 is KGHSH, CDR2 LQKENI, per germline. The CDR3 totals 16 residues. Here the CDR3 DNA reads TGTGCCAGCTCTCTCACCCCGGCTAGGCGGGGGCACGGCTACACCTTC. It specifies CASSLTPARRGHGYTF.

The chain uses TRBV5-1 and TRBJ1-5; weak D call: TRBD1 (5 bases). Trimming shortened V by 3 bases and J by 3 bases, and 13 bases separated the two germline ends. This CDR3 spans 15 amino acids. Germline V gene lookup returns CDR1 SGHRS and CDR2 YFSETQ. This CDR3 is CASSWTDSLNQPQHF. In DNA, the CDR3 is TGCGCCAGCAGCTGGACTGACAGCCTCAATCAGCCCCAGCATTTT.

The genes are TRBV20-1 and TRBJ1-5; no reliable D call. CDR1 and CDR2 (germline): DFQATT, SNEGSKA (reference sequence). Deletions cut 3 bases from V and 5 bases from J, with 8 bases between. The CDR3 sequence is 12 residues long. CDR3 nucleotide sequence: TGCAGTGCTAGTTCACGGCATCAGCCCCAGCATTTT. Translating it yields CSASSRHQPQHF.

This clonotype was observed a handful of times. This chain joins TRBV5-1 and TRBJ1-2; 8 nucleotides line up with TRBD1. V shed 3 bases and J 5 bases; nucleotides not matched to a gene: 9. Germline CDR1 SGHRS, CDR2 YFSETQ. The CDR3 extends over 15 amino acids. The CDR3 spells CASSYRQGRDYGYTF. For the CDR3, the DNA is TGCGCCAGCAGCTATAGACAGGGGAGGGATTATGGCTACACCTTC.

With regard to this clonotype: At one end, the junction sequence differs from germline, possibly due to a read error. This chain links TRBV3-1 with TRBJ2-7, with a tentative D call TRBD2 (5 bases). This CDR3 has 14 residues. The germline gives CDR1 LGHDT, CDR2 YNNKEL (reference sequence). Written as DNA, the CDR3 is TGTGCTAGCAGCGGTAGGGAATCCCGGTACGAGCAGTACTTC. This sequence encodes CASSGRESRYEQYF.

This clonotype was observed at least ten times. The chain uses TRBV20-1 and TRBJ2-5; D may be TRBD1 (5 bases). The V and J ends lost 5 bases and 5 bases respectively, with 15 bases between them. The V gene's germline CDR1 is DFQATT and CDR2 SNEGSKA (reference sequence). The CDR3 runs to 13 residues. CDR3 residues: CSALWGIPETQYF. The CDR3 bases are TGCAGTGCTTTATGGGGCATTCCCGAGACCCAGTACTTC.

Comment on this clonotype: With a much larger clone just one base away, this may be a read error. This rearrangement joins TRBV4-3 to TRBJ2-1; the D gene is possibly TRBD2 (7 bases). V lost 0 bases, J lost 5 bases, and 11 bases lay in between. CDR1 is LGHNA and CDR2 is YSLEER in the germline V gene. This CDR3 has 15 amino acids. CDR3 sequence: CASSQDWRGHNEQFF. The DNA of the CDR3 is TGCGCCAGCAGCCAAGACTGGCGGGGGCACAATGAGCAGTTCTTC.

Concerning this clonotype: One junction end does not reproduce the germline sequence, and a read error may be involved. The CDR3 DNA is TGTGCCACCAGCACATCCCTAGCTATCTACGAGCAGTACTTC. This gives the protein CATSTSLAIYEQYF. This chain connects TRBV14 to TRBJ2-7, with D possibly matching TRBD2 (5 bases). This CDR3 spans 14 amino acids. Germline V gene sequence: CDR1 SGHDN, CDR2 FVKESK.

This clonotype was counted ten times or more. The rearrangement joins TRBV2 to TRBJ1-2; D unclear. The CDR3 length is 12 residues. Germline V lookup: CDR1 SNHLY, CDR2 FYNNEI. V was cut by 3 bases and J by 7 bases, with 9 bases left in between. The CDR3 loop is CASSDANVGYTF. The CDR3 nucleotides read TGTGCCAGCAGTGATGCCAACGTTGGCTACACCTTC.

This sequence joins TRBV5-1 and TRBJ1-6; 10 bases match TRBD1. This CDR3 has 15 amino acids. From germline, CDR1 is SGHRS and CDR2 YFSETQ. J gave up 10 bases and V 4 bases, and 8 bases lay outside the gene matches. CDR3 bases: TGCGCCAGCAGCATTCCGGGACAGGGGCTCTCACCCCTCCACTTT. Amino acids: CASSIPGQGLSPLHF.

The chain uses TRBV18 and TRBJ2-3, with 10 bases fitting TRBD1. This CDR3 region has 15 residues. V lost 6 bases, J lost 7 bases, and 10 bases stayed unmatched. The germline CDR1 and CDR2 sequences are KGHSH and LQKENI. CDR3 DNA: TGTGCCAGCTCCGGGACAGGGGTCGAAACGCATACGCAGTATTTT. This sequence encodes CASSGTGVETHTQYF.

CDR3 coding DNA: TGTGCCAGCAGCTTAGGGGTAGGGGGCGTATATACGCAGTATTTT. Residues: CASSLGVGGVYTQYF. J is TRBJ2-3 and V is TRBV7-2, with 7 nucleotides matching TRBD1. Germline V lookup: CDR1 SGHTA, CDR2 FQGNSA. The CDR3 has 15 amino acids. V shed 1 base and J 7 bases; nucleotides not matched to a gene: 8.

The chain joins TRBV10-3 to TRBJ1-2, with D perhaps matching TRBD1 (6 bases). This CDR3 contains 14 residues. Germline lookup yields CDR1 ENHRY and CDR2 SYGVKD. The germline V and J ends were trimmed by 3 bases and 4 bases, with 12 bases remaining between them. The CDR3 here is CAISESGQSYGYTF. CDR3 bases: TGTGCCATCAGTGAATCAGGACAGTCCTATGGCTACACCTTC.

This clonotype was recorded at least ten times. The chain employs TRBV10-1 and TRBJ2-5, with D perhaps assigned TRBD1 or TRBD2 (5 bases each). The CDR3 covers 14 residues. The V and J ends lost 0 bases and 7 bases respectively, with 12 bases between them. Germline CDR1 and CDR2: WNHNN and SYGVQD (reference sequence). This chain's CDR3 is CASSESTVGTTQYF. CDR3 sequence (DNA): TGCGCCAGCAGTGAGTCGACGGTCGGGACGACCCAGTACTTC.

This clonotype was observed many times. The chain joins TRBV5-1 to TRBJ2-6; D possibly corresponds to TRBD1 (7 bases). V lost 1 base and J lost 0, with 17 bases in between. The CDR3 covers 19 residues. CDR1 SGHRS and CDR2 YFSETQ come from the germline V gene. The CDR3 loop reads CASSLPPGQTSSGANVLTF. The CDR3 DNA follows: TGCGCCAGCAGCTTGCCTCCGGGACAGACTAGCTCTGGGGCCAACGTCCTGACTTTC. Full variable domain (missing parts from reference TRBV5-1 and TRBJ2-6): KAGVTQTPRYLIKTRGQQVTLSCSPISGHRSVSWYQQTPGQGLQFLFEYFSETQRNKGNFPGRFSGRQFSNSRSEMNVSTLELGDSALYLCASSLPPGQTSSGANVLTFGAGSRLTVL.

In the case of this clonotype: The CDR3 end shows no conserved phenylalanine or tryptophan, and so a read error is likely. The genes are TRBV12-3 or TRBV12-4 and TRBJ2-1; 12 positions agree with TRBD2. CDR3 size: 14 residues. V shed 3 bases, J shed 6 bases, and the junction held 0 bases outside the gene matches. The CDR3 region has the DNA TGTGCCAGCAGTTTGACTAGCGGGAGCAATGAGCAGTTCTGC. As protein: CASSLTSGSNEQFC.

Of note for this clonotype: One end of the junction fails to match germline, which may point to a read error. This chain uses TRBV20-1 with TRBJ1-2; 8 bases match TRBD1. Germline lookup yields CDR1 DFQATT and CDR2 SNEGSKA (reference sequence). The CDR3 has 12 amino acids. The CDR3 here is CRASDRGYGYTF. In DNA, the CDR3 is TGCAGGGCTAGTGACAGGGGATATGGCTACACCTTC.

This chain joins TRBV20-1 and TRBJ2-1; perhaps D is TRBD1 or TRBD2 (5 bases each). This CDR3 contains 15 residues. Germline V CDR1 and CDR2: DFQATT, SNEGSKA (reference sequence). The ends were cut back, 4 bases at V and 11 bases at J, with 24 bases in the middle. The CDR3 sequence: CSAKPPGRAVYKQFF. The CDR3 DNA follows: TGCAGTGCTAAGCCTCCGGGACGCGCGGTTTATAAGCAGTTCTTC.

The CDR3 reads CASSLLGGGNTEAFF. For the CDR3, the DNA is TGTGCCAGCAGCCTCCTGGGGGGGGGTAACACTGAAGCTTTCTTT. The V call is TRBV11-2, the J call TRBJ1-1; TRBD1 is a possible D gene (5 bases). CDR1 is SGHAT, CDR2 FQNNGV, per germline. V dropped 5 bases and J dropped 2 bases, with 15 bases sitting between them. The CDR3 is 15 residues long.

V usage is TRBV5-5 and J usage is TRBJ1-2; 7 positions agree with TRBD1. V gave up 4 bases and J gave up 5 bases; unmatched junction bases: 11. This CDR3 has 15 residues. Germline V gene data show CDR1 as SGHKS and CDR2 as YYEKEE (reference sequence). The CDR3 coding sequence is TGTGCCAGCAGCCCTACAGGGGAAATAGGATATGGCTACACCTTC. This sequence encodes CASSPTGEIGYGYTF.

A few counts support this clonotype. V gene TRBV29-1 combines with J gene TRBJ2-1; D possibly corresponds to TRBD1 (6 bases). Trimming cost V 6 bases and J 6 bases, with 12 bases left between them. There are 12 residues in the CDR3. Germline CDR1 SQVTM, CDR2 ANQGSEA. The CDR3 loop is CSVTLGGNEQFF. The CDR3 bases are TGCAGCGTGACGCTAGGGGGCAATGAGCAGTTCTTC.